This T cell receptor (beta chain) was sequenced for a study of blood T cell repertoires in COVID-19. The overall study: PBMCs, B-cell-depleted T cells, or T cells were the source of the cDNA or gDNA that made up the material.

This clone was recorded only once. TCRdb's table, derived via immunoSEQ multiplex PCR, lists solely in-frame clones and lacks some. Here the sample spans 250,000 to 300,000 clones, about nine tenths being singletons. Germline CDR1 reads ENHRY; CDR2 reads SYGVKD. The CDR3 has 15 residues. The V segment lost 0 bases and the J segment 7 bases; nucleotides outside the gene matches: 8. The TCR sequence derives from a woman in her forties who had recovered from COVID-19. Sequencing was performed on peripheral blood. The rearrangement joins TRBV10-3 to TRBJ1-2; 7 nucleotides match TRBD1. CDR3: CAISESTQGEGGYTF. In DNA form, the CDR3 reads TGTGCCATCAGTGAGTCGACCCAGGGGGAAGGTGGCTACACCTTC.